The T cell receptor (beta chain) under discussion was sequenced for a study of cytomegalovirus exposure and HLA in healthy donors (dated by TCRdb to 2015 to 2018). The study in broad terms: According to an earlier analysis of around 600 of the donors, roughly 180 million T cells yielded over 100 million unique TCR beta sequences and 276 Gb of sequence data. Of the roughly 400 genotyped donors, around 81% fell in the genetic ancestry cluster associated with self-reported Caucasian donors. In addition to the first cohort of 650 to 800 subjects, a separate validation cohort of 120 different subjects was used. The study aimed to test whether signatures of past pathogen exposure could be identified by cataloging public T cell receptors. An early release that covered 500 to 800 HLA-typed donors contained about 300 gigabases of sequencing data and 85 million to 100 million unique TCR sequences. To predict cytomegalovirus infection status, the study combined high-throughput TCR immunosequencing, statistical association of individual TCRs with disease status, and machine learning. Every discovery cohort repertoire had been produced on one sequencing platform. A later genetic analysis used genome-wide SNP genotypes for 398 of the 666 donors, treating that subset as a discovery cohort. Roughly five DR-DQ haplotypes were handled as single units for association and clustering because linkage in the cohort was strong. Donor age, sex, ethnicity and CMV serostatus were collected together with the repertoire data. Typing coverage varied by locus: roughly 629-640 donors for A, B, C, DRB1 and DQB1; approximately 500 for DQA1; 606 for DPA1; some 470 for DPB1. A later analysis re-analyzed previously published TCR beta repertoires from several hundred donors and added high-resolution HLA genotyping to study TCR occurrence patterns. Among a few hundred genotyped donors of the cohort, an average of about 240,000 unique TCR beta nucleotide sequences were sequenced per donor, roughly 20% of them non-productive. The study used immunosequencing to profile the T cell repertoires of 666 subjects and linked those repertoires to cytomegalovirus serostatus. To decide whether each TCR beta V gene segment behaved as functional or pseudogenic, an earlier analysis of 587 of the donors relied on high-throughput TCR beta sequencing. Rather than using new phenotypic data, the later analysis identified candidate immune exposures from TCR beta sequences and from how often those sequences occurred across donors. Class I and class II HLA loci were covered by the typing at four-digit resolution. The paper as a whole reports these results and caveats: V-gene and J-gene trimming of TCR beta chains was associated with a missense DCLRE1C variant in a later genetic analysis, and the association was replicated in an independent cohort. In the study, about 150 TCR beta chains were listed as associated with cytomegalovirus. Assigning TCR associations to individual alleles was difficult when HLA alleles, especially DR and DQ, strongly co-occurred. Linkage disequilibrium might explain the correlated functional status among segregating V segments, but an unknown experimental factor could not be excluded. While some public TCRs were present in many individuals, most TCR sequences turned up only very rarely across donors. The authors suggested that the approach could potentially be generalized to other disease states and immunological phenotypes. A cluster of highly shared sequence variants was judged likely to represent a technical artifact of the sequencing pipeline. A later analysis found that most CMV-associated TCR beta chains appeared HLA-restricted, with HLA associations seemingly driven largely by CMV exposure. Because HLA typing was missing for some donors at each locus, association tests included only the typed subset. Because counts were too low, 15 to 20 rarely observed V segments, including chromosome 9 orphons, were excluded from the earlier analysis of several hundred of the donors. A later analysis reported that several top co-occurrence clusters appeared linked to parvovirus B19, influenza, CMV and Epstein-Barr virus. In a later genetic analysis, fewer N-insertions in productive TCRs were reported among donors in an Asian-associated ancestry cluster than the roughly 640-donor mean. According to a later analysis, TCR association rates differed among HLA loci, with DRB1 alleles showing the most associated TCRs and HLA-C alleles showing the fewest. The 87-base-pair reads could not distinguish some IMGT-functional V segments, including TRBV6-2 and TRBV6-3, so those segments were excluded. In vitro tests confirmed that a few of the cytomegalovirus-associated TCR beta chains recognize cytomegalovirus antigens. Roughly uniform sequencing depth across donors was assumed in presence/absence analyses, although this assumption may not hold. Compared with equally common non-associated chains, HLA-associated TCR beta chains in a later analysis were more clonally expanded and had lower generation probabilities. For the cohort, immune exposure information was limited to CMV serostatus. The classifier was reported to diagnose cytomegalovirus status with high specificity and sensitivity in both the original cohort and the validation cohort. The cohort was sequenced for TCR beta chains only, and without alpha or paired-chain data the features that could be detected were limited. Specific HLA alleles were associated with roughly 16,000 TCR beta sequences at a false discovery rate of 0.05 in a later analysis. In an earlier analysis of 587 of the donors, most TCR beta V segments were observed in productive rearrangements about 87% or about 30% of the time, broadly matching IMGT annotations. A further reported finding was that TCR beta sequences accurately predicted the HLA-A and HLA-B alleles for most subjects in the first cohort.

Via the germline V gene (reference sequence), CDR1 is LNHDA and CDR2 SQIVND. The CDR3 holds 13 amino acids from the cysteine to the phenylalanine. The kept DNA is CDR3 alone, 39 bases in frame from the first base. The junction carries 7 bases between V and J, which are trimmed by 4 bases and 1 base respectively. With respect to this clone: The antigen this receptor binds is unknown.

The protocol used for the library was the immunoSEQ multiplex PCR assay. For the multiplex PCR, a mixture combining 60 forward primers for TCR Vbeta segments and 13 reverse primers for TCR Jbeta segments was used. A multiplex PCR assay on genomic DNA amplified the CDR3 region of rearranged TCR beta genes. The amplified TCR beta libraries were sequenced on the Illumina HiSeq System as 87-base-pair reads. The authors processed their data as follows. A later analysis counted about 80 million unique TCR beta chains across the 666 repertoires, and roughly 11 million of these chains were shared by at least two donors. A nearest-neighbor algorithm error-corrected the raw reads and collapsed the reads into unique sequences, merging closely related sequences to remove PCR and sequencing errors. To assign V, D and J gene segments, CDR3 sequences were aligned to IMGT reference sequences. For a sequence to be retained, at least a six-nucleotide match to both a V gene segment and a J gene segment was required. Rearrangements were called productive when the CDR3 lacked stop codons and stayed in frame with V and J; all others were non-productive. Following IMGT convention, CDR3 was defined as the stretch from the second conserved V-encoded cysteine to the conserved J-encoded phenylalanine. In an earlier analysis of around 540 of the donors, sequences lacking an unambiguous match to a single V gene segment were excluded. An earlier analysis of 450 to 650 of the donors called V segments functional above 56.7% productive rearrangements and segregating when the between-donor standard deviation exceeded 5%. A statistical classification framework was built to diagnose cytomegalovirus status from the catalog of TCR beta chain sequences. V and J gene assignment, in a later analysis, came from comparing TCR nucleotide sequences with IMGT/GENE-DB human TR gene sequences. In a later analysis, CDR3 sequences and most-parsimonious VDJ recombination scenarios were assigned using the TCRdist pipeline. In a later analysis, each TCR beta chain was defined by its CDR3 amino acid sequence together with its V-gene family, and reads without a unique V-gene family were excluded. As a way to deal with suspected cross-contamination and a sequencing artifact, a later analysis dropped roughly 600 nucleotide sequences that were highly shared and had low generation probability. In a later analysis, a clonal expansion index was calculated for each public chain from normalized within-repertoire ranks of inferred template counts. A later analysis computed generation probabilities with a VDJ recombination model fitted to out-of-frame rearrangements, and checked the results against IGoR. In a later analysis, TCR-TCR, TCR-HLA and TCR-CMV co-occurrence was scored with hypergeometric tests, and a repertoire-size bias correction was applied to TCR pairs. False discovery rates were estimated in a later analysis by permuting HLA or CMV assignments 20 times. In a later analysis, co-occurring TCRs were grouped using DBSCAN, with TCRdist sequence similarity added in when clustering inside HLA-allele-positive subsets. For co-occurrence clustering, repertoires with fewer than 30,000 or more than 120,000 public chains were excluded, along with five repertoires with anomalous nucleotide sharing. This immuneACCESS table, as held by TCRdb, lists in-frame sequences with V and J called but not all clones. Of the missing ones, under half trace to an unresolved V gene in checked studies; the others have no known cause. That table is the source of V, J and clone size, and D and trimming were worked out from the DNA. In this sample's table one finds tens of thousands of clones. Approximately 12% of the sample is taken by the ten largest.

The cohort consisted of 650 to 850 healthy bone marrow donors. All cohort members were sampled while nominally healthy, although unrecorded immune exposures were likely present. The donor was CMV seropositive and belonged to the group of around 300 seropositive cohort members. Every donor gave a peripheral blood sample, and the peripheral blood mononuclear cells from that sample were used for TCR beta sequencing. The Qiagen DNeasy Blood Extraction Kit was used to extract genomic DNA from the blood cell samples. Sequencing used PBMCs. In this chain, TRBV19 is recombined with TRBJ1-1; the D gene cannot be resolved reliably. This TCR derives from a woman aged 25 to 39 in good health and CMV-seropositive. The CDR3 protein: CASSRNRNTEAFF. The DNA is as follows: TGTGCCAGTAGTAGGAACAGGAACACTGAAGCTTTCTTT.